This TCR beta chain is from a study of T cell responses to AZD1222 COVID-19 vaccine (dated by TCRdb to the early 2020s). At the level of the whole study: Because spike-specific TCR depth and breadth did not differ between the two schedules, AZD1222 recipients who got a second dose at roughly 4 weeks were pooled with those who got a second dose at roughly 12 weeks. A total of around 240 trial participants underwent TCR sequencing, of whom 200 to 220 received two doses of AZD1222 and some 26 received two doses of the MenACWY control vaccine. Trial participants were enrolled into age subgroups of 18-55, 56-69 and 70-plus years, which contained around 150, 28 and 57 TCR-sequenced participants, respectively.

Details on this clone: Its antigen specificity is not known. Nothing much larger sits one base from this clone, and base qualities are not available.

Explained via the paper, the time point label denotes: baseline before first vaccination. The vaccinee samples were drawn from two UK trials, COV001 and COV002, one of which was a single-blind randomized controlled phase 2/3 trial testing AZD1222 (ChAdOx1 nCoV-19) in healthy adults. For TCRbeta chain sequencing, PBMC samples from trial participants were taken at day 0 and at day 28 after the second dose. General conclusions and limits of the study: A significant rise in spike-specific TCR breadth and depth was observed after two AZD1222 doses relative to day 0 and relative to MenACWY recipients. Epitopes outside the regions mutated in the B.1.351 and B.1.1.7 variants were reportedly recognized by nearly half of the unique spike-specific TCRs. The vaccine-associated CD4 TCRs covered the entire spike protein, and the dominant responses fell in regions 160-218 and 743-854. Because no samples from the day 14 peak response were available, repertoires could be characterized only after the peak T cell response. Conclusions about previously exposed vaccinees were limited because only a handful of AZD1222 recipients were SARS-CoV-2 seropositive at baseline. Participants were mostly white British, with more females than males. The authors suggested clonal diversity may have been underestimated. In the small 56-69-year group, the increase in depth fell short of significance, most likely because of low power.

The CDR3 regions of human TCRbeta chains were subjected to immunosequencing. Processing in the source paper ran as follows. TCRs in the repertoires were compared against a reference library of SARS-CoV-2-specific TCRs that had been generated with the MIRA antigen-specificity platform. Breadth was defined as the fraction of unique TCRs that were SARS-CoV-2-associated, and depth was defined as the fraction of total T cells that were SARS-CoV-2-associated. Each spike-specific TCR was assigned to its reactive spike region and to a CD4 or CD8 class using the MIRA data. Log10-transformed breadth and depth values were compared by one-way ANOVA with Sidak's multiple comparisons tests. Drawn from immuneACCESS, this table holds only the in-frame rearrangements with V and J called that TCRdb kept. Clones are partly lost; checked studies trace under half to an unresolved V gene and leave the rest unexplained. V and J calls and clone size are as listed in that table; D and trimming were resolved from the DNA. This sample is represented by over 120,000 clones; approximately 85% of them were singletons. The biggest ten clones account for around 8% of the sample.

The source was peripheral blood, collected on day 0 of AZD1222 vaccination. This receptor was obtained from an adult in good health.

The sequenced DNA: TGTGCCTGTTCAATAGGGGGGCCCCAGCATTTT. It translates as CACSIGGPQHF. The chain uses TRBV30 and TRBJ1-5; 6 matching bases give a weak D call of TRBD1. Per the germline V gene (reference sequence), GTSNPN is the CDR1 and SVGIG is the CDR2. At the junction V is shortened by 6 bases and J by 9 bases, with 12 bases in between. Measured from the cysteine to the phenylalanine, the CDR3 is 11 residues long. Only the CDR3 part of the read is kept: 33 bases, read in frame from the first base.